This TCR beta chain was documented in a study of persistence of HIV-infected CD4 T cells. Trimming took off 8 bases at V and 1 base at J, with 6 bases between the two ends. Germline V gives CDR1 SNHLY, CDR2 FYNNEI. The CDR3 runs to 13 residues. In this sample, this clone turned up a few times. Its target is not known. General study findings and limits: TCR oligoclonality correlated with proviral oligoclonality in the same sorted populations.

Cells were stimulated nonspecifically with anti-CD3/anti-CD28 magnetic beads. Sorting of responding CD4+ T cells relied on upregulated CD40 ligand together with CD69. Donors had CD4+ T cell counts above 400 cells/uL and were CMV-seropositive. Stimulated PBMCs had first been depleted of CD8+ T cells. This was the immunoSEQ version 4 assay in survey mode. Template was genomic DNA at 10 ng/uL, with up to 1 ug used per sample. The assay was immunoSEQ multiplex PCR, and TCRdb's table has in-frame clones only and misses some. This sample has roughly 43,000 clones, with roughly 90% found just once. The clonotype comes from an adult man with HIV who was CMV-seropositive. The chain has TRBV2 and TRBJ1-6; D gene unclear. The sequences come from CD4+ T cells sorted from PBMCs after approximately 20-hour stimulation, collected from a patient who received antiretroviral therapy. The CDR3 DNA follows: TGTGCCAGCGGAGTGTCCTATAATTCACCCCTCCACTTT. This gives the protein CASGVSYNSPLHF.